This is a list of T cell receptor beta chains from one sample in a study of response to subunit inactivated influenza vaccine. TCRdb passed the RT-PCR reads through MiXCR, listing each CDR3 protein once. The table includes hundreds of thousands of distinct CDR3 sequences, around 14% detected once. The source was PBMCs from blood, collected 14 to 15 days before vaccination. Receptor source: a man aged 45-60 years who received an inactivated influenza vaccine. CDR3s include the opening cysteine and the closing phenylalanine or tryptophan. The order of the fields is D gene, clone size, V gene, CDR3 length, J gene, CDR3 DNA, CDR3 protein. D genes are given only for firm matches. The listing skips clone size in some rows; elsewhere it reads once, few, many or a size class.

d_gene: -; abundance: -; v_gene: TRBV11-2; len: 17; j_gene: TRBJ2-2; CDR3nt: TGTGCCAGCAGCTTAGATCTCTCCCAGGGAGGCGCCGGGGAGCTGTTTTTT; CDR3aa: CASSLDLSQGGAGELFF
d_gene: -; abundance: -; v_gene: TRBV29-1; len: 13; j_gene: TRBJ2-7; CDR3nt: TGCAGCGTTGAAATGCCCCAGGGCCACGAGCAGTACTTC; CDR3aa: CSVEMPQGHEQYF
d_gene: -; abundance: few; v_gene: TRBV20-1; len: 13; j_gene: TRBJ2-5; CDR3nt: TGCAGTGCCGTGGGGAGTAGTGGAGAGACCCAGTACTTC; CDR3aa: CSAVGSSGETQYF
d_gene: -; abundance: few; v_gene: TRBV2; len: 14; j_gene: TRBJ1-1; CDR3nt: TGTGCCAGCGGGTCCCGAGCCGGGTCCACTGAAGCTTTCTTT; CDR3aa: CASGSRAGSTEAFF
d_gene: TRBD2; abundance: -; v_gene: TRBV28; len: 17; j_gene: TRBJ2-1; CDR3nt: TGTGCCAGCAGCCCTGAAGGGGGAGCGGGAGAAGTCAATGAGCAGTTCTTC; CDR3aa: CASSPEGGAGEVNEQFF
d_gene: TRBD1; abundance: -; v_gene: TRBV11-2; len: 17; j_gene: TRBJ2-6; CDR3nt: TGTGCCAGCAGCAAACTGACAGGGCCGAATGGGGCCAACGTCCTGACTTTC; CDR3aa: CASSKLTGPNGANVLTF
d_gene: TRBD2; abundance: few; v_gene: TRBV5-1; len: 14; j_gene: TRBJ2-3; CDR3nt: TGCGCCAGCAGCTCTAGCGGGAGTATGTATACGCAGTATTTT; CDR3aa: CASSSSGSMYTQYF
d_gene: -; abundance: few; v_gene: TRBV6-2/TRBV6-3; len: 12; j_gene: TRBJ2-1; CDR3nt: TGTGCCAGCAGTCCTGGGGCTGGTGAGCAGTTCTTC; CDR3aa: CASSPGAGEQFF
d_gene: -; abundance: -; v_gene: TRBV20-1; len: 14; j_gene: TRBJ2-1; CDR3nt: TGCAGTGCTAGTCCCCAGGGGGGATACAATGAGCAGTTCTTC; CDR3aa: CSASPQGGYNEQFF
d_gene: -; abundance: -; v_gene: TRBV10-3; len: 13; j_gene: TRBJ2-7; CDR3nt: TGTGCCATCAGCGCCGGGATATCCTACGAGCAGTACTTC; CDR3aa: CAISAGISYEQYF
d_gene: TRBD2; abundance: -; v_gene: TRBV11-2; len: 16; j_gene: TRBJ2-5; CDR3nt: TGTGCCAGCAGCTTAGCGGGACTAGCAACAGGAGACACCCAGTACTTC; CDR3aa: CASSLAGLATGDTQYF
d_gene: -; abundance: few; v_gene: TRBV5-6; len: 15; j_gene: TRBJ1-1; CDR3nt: TGTGCCAGCAGCTTGGTAGGGCAGCCGAACACTGAAGCTTTCTTT; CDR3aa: CASSLVGQPNTEAFF
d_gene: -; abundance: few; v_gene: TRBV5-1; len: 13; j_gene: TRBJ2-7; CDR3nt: TGCGCCAGCAGCTTGGTAGTCGACTACGAGCAGTACTTC; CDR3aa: CASSLVVDYEQYF
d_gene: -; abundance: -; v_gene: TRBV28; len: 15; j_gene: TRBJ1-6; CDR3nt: TGTGCCAGTTCAGATCTGGGGGCGACCCGGTCACCCCTCCACTTT; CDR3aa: CASSDLGATRSPLHF
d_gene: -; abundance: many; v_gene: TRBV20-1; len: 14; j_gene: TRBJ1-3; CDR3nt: TGCAGTGCTTCCGACCCGAGCTCTGGAAACACCATATATTTT; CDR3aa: CSASDPSSGNTIYF
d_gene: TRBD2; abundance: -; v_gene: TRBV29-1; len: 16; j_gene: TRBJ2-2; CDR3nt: TGCAGCGTTGAAGAGTCCGCCGGGGGGTGGGGCGGGGAGCTGTTTTTT; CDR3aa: CSVEESAGGWGGELFF
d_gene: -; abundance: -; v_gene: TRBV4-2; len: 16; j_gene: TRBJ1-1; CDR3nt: TGTGCCAGCAGCCAATCCATCGTGGCAGAATACACTGAAGCTTTCTTT; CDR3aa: CASSQSIVAEYTEAFF
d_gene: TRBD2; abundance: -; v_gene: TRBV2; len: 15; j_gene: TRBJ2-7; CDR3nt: TGTGCCAGCAGTGTAGGCAGCGGGAGGGTGAACGAGCAGTACTTC; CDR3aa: CASSVGSGRVNEQYF
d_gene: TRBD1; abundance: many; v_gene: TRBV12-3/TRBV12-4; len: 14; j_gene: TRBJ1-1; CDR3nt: TGTGCCAGCAGCTTACTGGACAGGGGCACTGAAGCTTTCTTT; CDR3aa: CASSLLDRGTEAFF
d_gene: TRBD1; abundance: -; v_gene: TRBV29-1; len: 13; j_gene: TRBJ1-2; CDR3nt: TGCAGCGTTAACCAGGGGGCGGTCTATGGCTACACCTTC; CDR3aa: CSVNQGAVYGYTF
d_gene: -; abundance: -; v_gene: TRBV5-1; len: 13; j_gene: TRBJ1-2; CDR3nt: TGCGCCAGCAGCCCGACAGATCCCTATGGCTACACCTTC; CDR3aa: CASSPTDPYGYTF
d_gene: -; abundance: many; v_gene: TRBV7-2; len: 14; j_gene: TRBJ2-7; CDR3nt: TGTGCCAGCAGCTTAGTTTCCTCTCTGTACGAGCAGTACTTC; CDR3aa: CASSLVSSLYEQYF
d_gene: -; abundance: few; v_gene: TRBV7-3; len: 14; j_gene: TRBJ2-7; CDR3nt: TGTGCCAGCAGCCTCAAGGGGGGGACGAATGAGCAGTACTTC; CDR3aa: CASSLKGGTNEQYF
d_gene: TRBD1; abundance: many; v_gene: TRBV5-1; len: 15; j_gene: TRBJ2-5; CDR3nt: TGTGCCAGCAGCCTGGGACAGGGGGTTGGAGAGACCCAGTACTTC; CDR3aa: CASSLGQGVGETQYF
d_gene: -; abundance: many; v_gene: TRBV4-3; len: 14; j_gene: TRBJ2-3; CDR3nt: TGCGCCAGCAGCCAAGATCCCGCGACCATCAACCCGTATTTT; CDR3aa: CASSQDPATINPYF
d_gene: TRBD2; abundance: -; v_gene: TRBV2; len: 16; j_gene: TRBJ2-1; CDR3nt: TGTGCCAGCAGTGAAGTTGGGACTAGTATATACAATGAGCAGTTCTTC; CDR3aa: CASSEVGTSIYNEQFF
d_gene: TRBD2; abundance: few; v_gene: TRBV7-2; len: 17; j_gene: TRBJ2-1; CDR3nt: TGTGCCAGCAGCTTAGGGACTAGCGTTATTTCCTACAATGAGCAGTTCTTC; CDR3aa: CASSLGTSVISYNEQFF
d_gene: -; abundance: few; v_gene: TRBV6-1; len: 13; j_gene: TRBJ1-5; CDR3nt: TGTGCCAGCGCGGGGGGCCCCAATCAGCCCCAGCATTTT; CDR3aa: CASAGGPNQPQHF
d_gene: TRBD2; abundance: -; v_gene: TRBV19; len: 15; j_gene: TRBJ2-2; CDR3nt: TGTGTCAGTTCTACTAGCGCGCTTTCGCCCGGGGAGCTGTTTTTT; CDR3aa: CVSSTSALSPGELFF
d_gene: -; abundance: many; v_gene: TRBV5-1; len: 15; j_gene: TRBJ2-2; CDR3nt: TGCGCCAGCAGCCTTGGACAGTTTGGGTCCGGGGAGCTGTTTTTT; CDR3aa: CASSLGQFGSGELFF
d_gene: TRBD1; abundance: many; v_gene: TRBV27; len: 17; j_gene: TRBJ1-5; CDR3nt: TGTGCCAGCAGTTTATCGGGACAGGTTGGGCTGGATCAGCCCCAGCATTTT; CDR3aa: CASSLSGQVGLDQPQHF